The sequence of this TCR beta chain was determined in a study of CD8+CD57+ T cells in acquired aplastic anemia. About the study: The average for DNA from sorted CD4+ and CD8+ cells was around 3.5 ug.

This clonotype was seen a few times. The antigen is not known. Patients chosen for sequencing had shown CD8+CD57+ cell expansion by flow cytometry. The blood sampling took place in patients who had so far received no therapy. CDR1 is SEHNR and CDR2 is FQNEAQ in the germline V gene (reference sequence). Trimming pared 4 bases from V and 5 bases from J, leaving 12 bases between. The CDR3 is made up of 13 amino acids. The template for TCR beta VDJ and CDR3 sequence profiling was genomic DNA. Using its own MiXCR run on the reads, TCRdb lists one record per CDR3 protein. The sample carries 300,000 or so distinct CDR3 sequences, approximately 60% recorded once. Study observations and caveats: Patients did not significantly differ from controls in CD8+ Simpson's diversity. Patients and controls shared 25 to 30 CD8+ CDR3 sequences, which appeared highly expressed in patients and within their immunodominant clones.

The chain couples TRBV7-9 to TRBJ2-7; tentative D call: TRBD1 (5 bases). This TCR came from a human donor with aplastic anemia. Sequencing input: sorted CD4+, CD8+, or CD8+CD57+ T cells (not recorded which) from PBMCs. This CDR3 reads CASSSPTVDEQYF. The CDR3 bases are TGTGCCAGCAGCTCCCCGACAGTGGACGAGCAGTACTTC.